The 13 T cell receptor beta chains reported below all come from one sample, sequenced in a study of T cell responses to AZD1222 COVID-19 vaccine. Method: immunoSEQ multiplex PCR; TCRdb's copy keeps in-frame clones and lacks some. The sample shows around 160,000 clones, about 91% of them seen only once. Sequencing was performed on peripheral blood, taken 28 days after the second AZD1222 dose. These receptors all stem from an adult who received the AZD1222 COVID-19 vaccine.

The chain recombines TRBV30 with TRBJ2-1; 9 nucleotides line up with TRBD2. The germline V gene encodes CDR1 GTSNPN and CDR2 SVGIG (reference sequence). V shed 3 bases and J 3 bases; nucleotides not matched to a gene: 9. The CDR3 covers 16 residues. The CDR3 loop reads CAWRGTSSPFYNEQFF. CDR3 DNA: TGTGCCTGGAGAGGGACTAGCAGTCCTTTCTACAATGAGCAGTTCTTC.

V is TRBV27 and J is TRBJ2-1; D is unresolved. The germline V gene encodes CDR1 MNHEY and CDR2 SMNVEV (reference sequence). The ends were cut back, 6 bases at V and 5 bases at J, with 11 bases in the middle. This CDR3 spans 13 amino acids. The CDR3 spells CASRIGANNEQFF. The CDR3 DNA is TGTGCCAGCAGGATTGGAGCAAACAATGAGCAGTTCTTC.

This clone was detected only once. CDR3 sequence (DNA): TGTGCCAGCAGCTTACAGACCACAGATACGCAGTATTTT. This sequence encodes CASSLQTTDTQYF. The chain combines TRBV7-8 with TRBJ2-3, with D unresolved. Trimming left V 2 bases short and J 2 bases short, with 5 bases between. Germline V gene lookup returns CDR1 SGHVS and CDR2 FQNEAQ. The CDR3 is 13 residues long.

The chain's CDR3 is CASSPPGGGEAFF. The CDR3 nucleotides are TGTGCCAGCAGTCCCCCGGGAGGGGGTGAAGCTTTCTTT. The V call is TRBV7-9, the J call TRBJ1-1; TRBD1 is a possible D gene (6 bases). The CDR3 is made up of 13 amino acids. The germline V and J ends were trimmed by 6 bases and 7 bases, with 15 bases remaining between them. Germline CDR1 is SEHNR and CDR2 is FQNEAQ (reference sequence).

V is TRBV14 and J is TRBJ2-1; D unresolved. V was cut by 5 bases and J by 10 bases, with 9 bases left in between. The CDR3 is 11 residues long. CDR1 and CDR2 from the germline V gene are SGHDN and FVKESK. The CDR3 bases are TGTGCCAGCAGCTCCGCCCGAGAGCAGTTCTTC. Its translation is CASSSAREQFF.

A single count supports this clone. The CDR3 bases are TGCGCCAGCAGAAAATCCCCCGGGAGGAACACTGAAGCTTTCTTT. Translation gives CASRKSPGRNTEAFF. This chain connects TRBV23-1 to TRBJ1-1; D is ambiguous. TRBV23-1 is an ORF, and what it does is uncertain. V gave up 6 bases and J gave up 1 base, with 15 bases separating them. There are 15 residues in the CDR3.

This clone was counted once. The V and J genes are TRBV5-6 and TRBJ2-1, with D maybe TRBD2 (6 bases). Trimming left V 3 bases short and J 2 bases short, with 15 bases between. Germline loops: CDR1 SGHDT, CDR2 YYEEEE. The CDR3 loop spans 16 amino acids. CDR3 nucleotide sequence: TGTGCCAGCAGCTCATCTAGCGAAGGGCCCTACAATGAGCAGTTCTTC. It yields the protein CASSSSSEGPYNEQFF.

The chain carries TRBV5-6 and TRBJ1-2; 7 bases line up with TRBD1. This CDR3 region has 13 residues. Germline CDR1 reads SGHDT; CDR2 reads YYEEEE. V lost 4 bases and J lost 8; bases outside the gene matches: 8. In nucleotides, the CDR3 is TGTGCCAGCAGCCCCGGGACAGCCCTAGGCTACACCTTC. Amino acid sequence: CASSPGTALGYTF.

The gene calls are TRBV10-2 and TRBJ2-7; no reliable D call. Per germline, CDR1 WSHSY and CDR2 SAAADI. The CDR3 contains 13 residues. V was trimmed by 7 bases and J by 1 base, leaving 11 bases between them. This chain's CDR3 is CASIPAQSYEQYF. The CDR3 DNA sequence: TGCGCCAGCATCCCAGCTCAATCCTACGAGCAGTACTTC.

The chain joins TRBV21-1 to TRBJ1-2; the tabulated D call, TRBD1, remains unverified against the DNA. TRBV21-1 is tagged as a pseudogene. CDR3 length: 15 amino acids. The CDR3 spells CASSKSPGGFYGYTF. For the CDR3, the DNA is TGTGCCAGCAGCAAATCCCCAGGGGGCTTCTATGGCTACACCTTC.

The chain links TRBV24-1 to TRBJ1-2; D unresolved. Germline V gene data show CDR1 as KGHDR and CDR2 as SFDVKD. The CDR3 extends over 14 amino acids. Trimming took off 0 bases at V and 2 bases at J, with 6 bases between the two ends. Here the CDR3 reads CATSDLWANYGYTF. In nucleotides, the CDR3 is TGTGCCACCAGTGATTTGTGGGCGAACTATGGCTACACCTTC.

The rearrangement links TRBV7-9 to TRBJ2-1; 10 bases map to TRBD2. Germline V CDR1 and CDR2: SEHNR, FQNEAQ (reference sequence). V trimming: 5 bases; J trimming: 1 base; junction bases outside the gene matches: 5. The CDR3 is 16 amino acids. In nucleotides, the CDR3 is TGTGCCAGCAGCACCCCACTAGCGGGATCCTACAATGAGCAGTTCTTC. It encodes CASSTPLAGSYNEQFF.

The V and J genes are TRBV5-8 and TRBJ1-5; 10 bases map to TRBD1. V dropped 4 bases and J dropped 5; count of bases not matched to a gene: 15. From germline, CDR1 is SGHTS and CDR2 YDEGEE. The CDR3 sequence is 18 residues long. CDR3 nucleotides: TGTGCCAGCAGCCCGGGACAGGGGCTTGGAGTTGTCTATCAGCCCCAGCATTTT. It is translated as CASSPGQGLGVVYQPQHF.